Sequencing of this T cell receptor (beta chain) was carried out in a study of naive and memory T cell subsets. The study's findings and limits: Especially in CD8 cells, naive repertoires contained a few larger clonotypes, possibly CD45RA-re-expressing memory cells.

Note on this clonotype: Its specificity is not known.

Two oligonucleotides, mixed equimolar, formed the beta constant-region primer covering TRBC1 and TRBC2. Ligated cDNA was amplified by four rounds of PCR with nested alpha and beta constant-region primers and SP2. One entry per CDR3 protein results from TCRdb running MiXCR on the UMI-ligation and nested PCR reads. The sample yields more than 95,000 distinct CDR3 sequences, more than 12% seen once. There are 14 residues in the CDR3. Between the trimmed V and J ends, which lost 5 bases and 2 bases, there was a span of 13 bases. Germline V lookup: CDR1 SEHNR, CDR2 FQNEAQ (reference sequence). After the first PCR, alpha and beta chain libraries were processed separately. Cells stained for CD3, CD4, CD8, CD45RA and CD27 were sorted into four subsets.

The genes are TRBV7-9 and TRBJ2-7; the D call may be TRBD1 or TRBD2 (5 bases each). The sequenced material came from naive CD8+ T cells from blood. The sequence was collected from a human donor in good health. DNA for the CDR3: TGTGCCAGCAGCCCGCCAGGGAGTACCTACGAGCAGTACTTC. Translating gives CASSPPGSTYEQYF.